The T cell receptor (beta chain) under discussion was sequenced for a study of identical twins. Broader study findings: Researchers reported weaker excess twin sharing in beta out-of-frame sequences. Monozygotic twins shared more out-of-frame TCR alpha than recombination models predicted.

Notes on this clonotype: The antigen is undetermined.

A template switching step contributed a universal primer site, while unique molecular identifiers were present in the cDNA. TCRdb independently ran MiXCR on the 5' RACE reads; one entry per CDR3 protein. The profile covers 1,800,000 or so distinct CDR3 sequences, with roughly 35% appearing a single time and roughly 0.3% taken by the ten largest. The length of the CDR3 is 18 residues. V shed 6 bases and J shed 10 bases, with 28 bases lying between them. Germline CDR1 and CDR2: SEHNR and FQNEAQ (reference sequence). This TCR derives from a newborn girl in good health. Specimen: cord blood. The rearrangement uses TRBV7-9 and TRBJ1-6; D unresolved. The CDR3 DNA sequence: TGTGCCAGCAGTCCTATCCAGTTCCGGCTGTGGCGAGGCTCACCCCTCCACTTT. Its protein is CASSPIQFRLWRGSPLHF.